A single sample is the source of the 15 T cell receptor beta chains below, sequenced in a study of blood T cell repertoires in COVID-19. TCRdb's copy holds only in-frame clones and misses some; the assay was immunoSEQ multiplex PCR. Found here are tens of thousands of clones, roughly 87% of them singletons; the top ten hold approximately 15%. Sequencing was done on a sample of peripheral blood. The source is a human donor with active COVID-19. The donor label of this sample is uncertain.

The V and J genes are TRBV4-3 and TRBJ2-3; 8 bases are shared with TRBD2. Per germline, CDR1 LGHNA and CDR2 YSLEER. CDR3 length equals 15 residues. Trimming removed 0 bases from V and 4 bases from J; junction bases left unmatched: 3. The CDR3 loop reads CASSQDSLAADTQYF. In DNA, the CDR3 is TGCGCCAGCAGCCAAGATTCACTAGCGGCAGATACGCAGTATTTT.

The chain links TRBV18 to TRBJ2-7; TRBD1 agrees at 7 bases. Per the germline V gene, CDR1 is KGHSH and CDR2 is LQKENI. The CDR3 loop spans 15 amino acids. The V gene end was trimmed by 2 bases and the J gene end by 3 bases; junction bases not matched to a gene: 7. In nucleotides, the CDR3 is TGTGCCAGCTCACCAGAGACAGGGATGATCTACGAGCAGTACTTC. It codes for CASSPETGMIYEQYF.

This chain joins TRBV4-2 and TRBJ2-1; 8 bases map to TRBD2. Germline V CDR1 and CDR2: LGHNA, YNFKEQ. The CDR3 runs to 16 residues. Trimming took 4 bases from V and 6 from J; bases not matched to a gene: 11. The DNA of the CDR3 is TGTGCCAGCAGCCGAATTTCCGGGGGGGCGGGCAATGAGCAGTTCTTC. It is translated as CASSRISGGAGNEQFF.

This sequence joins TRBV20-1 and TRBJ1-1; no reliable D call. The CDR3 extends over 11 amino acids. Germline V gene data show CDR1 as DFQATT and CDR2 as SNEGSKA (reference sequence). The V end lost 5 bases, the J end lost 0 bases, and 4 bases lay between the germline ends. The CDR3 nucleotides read TGCAGTGCTCCGGTGAACACTGAAGCTTTCTTT. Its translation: CSAPVNTEAFF.

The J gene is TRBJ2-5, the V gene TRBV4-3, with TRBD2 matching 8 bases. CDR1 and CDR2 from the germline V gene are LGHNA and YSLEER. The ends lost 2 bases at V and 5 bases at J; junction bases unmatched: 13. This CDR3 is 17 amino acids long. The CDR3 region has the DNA TGCGCCAGCAGCCAATGGGGACTAGGAGGGCCTGGGGAGACCCAGTACTTC. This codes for CASSQWGLGGPGETQYF.

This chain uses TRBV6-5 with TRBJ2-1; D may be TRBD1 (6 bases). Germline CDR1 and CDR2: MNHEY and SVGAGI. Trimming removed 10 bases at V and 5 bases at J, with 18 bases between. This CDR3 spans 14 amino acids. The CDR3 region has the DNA TGTGCCACTACGGGGACATCCAACAACAATGAGCAGTTCTTC. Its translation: CATTGTSNNNEQFF.

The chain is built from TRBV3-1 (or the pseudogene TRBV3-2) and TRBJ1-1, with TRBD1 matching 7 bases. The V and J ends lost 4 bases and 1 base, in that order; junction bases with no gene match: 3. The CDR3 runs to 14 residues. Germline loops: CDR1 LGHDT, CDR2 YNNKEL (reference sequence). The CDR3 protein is CASSRQGGNTEAFF. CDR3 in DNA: TGTGCCAGCAGCCGCCAGGGGGGGAACACTGAAGCTTTCTTT.

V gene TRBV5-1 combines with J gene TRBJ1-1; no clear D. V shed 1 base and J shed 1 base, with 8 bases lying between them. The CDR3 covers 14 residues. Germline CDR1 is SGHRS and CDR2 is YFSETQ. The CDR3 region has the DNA TGCGCCAGCAGCTTGATGGCCGCGAACACTGAAGCTTTCTTT. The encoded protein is CASSLMAANTEAFF.

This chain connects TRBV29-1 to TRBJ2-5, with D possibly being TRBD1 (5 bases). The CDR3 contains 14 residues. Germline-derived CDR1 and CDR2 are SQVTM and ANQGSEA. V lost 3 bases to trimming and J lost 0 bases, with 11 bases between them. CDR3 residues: CSVDWGWYQETQYF. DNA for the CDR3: TGCAGCGTTGATTGGGGCTGGTACCAAGAGACCCAGTACTTC.

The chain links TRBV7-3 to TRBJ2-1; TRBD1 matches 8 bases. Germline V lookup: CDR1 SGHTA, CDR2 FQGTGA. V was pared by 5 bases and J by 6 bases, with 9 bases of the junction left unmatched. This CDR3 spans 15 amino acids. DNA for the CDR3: TGTGCCAGCAGCCCAGGACAGGGCAATAGCAATGAGCAGTTCTTC. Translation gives CASSPGQGNSNEQFF.

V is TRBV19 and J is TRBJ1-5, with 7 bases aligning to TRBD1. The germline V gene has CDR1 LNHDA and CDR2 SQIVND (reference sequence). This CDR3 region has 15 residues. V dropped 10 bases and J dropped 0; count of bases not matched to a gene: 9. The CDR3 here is CATQLGQVSNQPQHF. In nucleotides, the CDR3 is TGTGCCACCCAGCTAGGACAGGTTAGCAATCAGCCCCAGCATTTT.

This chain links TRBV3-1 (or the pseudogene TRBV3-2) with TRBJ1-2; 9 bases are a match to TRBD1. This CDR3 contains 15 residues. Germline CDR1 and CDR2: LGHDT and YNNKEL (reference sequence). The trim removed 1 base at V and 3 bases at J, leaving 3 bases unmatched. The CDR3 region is CASSQADRGHYGYTF. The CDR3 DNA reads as TGTGCCAGCAGCCAAGCGGACAGGGGACACTATGGCTACACCTTC.

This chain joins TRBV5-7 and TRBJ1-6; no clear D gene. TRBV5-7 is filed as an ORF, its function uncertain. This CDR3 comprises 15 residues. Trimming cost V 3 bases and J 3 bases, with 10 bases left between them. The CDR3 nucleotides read TGTGCCAGCAGCTCCCATGGGAGCTATAATTCACCCCTCCACTTT. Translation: CASSSHGSYNSPLHF.

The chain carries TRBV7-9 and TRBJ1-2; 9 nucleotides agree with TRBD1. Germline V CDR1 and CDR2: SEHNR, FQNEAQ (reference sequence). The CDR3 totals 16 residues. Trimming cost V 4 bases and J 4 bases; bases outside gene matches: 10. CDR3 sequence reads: CASSSGTGTGTYGYTF. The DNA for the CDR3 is TGTGCCAGCAGCTCTGGTACCGGGACAGGGACCTATGGCTACACCTTC.

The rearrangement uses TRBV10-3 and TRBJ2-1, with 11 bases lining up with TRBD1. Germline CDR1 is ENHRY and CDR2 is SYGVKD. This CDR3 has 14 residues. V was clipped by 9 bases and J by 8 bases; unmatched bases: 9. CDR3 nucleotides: TGTGCCATGTCCGGGACAGGGGGTTGGGATGAGCAGTTCTTC. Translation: CAMSGTGGWDEQFF.